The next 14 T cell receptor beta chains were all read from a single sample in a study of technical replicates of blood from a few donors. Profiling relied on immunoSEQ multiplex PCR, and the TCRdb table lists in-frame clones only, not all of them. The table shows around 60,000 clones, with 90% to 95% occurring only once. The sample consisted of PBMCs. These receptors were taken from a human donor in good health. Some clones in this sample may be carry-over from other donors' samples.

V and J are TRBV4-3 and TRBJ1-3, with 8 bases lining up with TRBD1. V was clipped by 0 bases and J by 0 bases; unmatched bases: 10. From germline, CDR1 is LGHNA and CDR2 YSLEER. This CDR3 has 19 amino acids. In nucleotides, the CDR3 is TGCGCCAGCAGCCAAGATTTGGGACAGGCGTTTAGCTCTGGAAACACCATATATTTT. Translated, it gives CASSQDLGQAFSSGNTIYF.

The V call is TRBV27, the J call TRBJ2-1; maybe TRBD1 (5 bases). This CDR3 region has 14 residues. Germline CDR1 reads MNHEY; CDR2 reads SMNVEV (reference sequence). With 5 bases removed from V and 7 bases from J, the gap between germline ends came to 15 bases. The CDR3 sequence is CASSPRARTNEQFF. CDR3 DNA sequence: TGTGCCAGCAGTCCCCGGGCCCGGACAAATGAGCAGTTCTTC.

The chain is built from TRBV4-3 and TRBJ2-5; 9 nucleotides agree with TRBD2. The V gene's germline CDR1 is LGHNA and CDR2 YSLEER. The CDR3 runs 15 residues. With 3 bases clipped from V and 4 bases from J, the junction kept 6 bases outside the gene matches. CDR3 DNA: TGCGCCAGCAGCCAGGCCGAAGCGGGAGGAGAGACCCAGTACTTC. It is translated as CASSQAEAGGETQYF.

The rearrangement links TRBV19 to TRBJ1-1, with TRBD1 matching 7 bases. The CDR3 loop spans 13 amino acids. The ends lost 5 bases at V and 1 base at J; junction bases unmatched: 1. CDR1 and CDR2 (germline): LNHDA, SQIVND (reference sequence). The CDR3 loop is CASSYRGNTEAFF. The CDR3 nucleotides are TGTGCCAGTAGTTACAGGGGGAACACTGAAGCTTTCTTT.

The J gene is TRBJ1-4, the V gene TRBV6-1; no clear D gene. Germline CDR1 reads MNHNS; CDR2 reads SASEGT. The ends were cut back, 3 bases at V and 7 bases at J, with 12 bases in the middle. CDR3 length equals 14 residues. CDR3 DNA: TGTGCCAGCAGTGAGAAACGGGGAGGTGAAAAACTGTTTTTT. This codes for CASSEKRGGEKLFF.

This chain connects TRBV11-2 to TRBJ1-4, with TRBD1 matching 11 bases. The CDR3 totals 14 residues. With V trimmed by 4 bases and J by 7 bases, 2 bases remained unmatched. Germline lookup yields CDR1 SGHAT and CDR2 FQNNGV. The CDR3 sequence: CASSSDRGREKLFF. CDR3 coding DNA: TGTGCCAGCAGCTCGGACAGGGGGCGTGAAAAACTGTTTTTT. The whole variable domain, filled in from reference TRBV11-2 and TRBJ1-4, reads EAGVAQSPRYKIIEKRQSVAFWCNPISGHATLYWYQQILGQGPKLLIQFQNNGVVDDSQLPKDRFSAERLKGVDSTLKIQPAKLEDSAVYLCASSSDRGREKLFFGSGTQLSVL.

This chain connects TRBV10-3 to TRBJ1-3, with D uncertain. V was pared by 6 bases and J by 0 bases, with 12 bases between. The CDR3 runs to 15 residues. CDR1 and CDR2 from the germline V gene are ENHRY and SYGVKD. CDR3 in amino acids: CAISKSGLSGNTIYF. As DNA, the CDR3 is TGTGCCATCAGCAAATCAGGCCTCTCTGGAAACACCATATATTTT.

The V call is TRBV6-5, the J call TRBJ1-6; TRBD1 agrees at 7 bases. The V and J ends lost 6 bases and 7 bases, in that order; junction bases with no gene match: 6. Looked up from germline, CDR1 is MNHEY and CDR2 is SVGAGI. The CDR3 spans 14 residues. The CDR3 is CASSPGTENSPLHF. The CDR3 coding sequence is TGTGCCAGCAGCCCCGGGACAGAAAATTCACCCCTCCACTTT.

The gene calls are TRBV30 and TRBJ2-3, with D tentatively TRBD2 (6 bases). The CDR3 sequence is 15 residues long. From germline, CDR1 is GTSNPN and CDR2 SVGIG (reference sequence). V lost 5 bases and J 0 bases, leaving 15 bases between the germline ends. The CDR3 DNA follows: TGTGCCTGGGACTTTGGGGGGACTAGCACAGATACGCAGTATTTT. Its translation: CAWDFGGTSTDTQYF. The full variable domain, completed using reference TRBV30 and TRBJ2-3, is SQTIHQWPATLVQPVGSPLSLECTVEGTSNPNLYWYRQAAGRGLQLLFYSVGIGQISSEVPQNLSASRPQDRQFILSSKKLLLSDSGFYLCAWDFGGTSTDTQYFGPGTRLTVL.

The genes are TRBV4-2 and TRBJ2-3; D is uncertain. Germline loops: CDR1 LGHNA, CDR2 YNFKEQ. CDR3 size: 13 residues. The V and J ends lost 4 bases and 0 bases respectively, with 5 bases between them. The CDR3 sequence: CASSPGSTDTQYF. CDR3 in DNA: TGTGCCAGCAGCCCCGGGAGCACAGATACGCAGTATTTT.

CDR3 coding DNA: TGTGCCAGCAGTCCGGGACTAGCGGGCACAGATACGCAGTATTTT. It codes for CASSPGLAGTDTQYF. The genes are TRBV11-3 and TRBJ2-3, with 11 bases fitting TRBD2. The CDR3 runs to 15 residues. Unmatched junction bases numbered 3, after V lost 6 bases and J lost 1 base. From germline, CDR1 is SGHNT and CDR2 YENEEA. Full variable domain (missing parts from reference TRBV11-3 and TRBJ2-3): EAGVVQSPRYKIIEKKQPVAFWCNPISGHNTLYWYLQNLGQGPELLIRYENEEAVDDSQLPKDRFSAERLKGVDSTLKIQPAELGDSAVYLCASSPGLAGTDTQYFGPGTRLTVL.

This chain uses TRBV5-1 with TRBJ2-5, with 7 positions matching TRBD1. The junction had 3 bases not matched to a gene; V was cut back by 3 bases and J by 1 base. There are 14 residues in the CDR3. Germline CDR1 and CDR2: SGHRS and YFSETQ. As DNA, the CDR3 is TGCGCCAGCAGCTCGGGACAGACCCAAGAGACCCAGTACTTC. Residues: CASSSGQTQETQYF. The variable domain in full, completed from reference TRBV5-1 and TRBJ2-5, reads KAGVTQTPRYLIKTRGQQVTLSCSPISGHRSVSWYQQTPGQGLQFLFEYFSETQRNKGNFPGRFSGRQFSNSRSEMNVSTLELGDSALYLCASSSGQTQETQYFGPGTRLLVL.

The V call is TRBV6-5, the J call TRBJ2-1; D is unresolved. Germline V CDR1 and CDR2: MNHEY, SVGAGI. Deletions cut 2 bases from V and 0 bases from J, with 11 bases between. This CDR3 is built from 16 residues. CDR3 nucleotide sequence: TGTGCCAGCAGTTACGGGCCTATCCCCTCCTACAATGAGCAGTTCTTC. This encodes CASSYGPIPSYNEQFF.

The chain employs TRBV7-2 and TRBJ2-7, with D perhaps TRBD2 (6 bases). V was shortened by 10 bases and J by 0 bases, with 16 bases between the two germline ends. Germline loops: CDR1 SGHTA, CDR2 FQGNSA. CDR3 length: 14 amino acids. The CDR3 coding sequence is TGTGCCACCCGGACGGGGGATAGCTCCTACGAGCAGTACTTC. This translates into CATRTGDSSYEQYF.